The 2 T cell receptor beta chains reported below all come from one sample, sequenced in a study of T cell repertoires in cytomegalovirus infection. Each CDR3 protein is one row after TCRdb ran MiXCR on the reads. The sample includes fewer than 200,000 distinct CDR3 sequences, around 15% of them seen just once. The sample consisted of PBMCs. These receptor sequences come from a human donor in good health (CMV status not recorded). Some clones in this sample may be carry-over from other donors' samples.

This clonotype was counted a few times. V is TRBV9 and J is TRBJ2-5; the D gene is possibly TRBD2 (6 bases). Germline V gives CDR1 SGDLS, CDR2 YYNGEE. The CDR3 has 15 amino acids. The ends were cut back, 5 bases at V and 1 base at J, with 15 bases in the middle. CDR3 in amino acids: CASSQGGRIQETQYF. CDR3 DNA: TGTGCCAGCAGTCAAGGAGGGCGGATCCAAGAGACCCAGTACTTC. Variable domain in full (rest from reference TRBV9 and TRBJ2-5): DSGVTQTPKHLITATGQRVTLRCSPRSGDLSVYWYQQSLDQGLQFLIQYYNGEERAKGNILERFSAQQFPDLHSELNLSSLELGDSALYFCASSQGGRIQETQYFGPGTRLLVL.

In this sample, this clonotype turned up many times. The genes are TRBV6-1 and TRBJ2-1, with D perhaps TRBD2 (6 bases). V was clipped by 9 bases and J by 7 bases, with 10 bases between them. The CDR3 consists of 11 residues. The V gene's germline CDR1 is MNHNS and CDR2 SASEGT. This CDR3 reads CASGGRNEQFF. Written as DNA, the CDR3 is TGTGCCAGTGGGGGGAGGAATGAGCAGTTCTTC.